Listed below are T cell receptor beta chains from one sample, sequenced in a study of T cell responses to AZD1222 COVID-19 vaccine. TCRdb keeps only in-frame clones here, not all; method: immunoSEQ multiplex PCR. Here the sample spans 100,000 or so clones, around 82% being singletons. The specimen was peripheral blood, collected on day 0 of AZD1222 vaccination. The receptor set was obtained from an adult in good health. CDR3s include the opening cysteine and the closing phenylalanine or tryptophan. Each record gives: V gene, J gene, D gene, clone size, CDR3 DNA, CDR3 protein. The D gene is left open where the match is weak. Not every row has a clone size; where given, it reads once, few, many or a size class.

V gene: TRBV9
J gene: TRBJ1-3
D gene: -
clone size: -
CDR3 DNA: TGTGCCAGCAGCTCAGGCAGCGGAAACACCATATATTTT
CDR3 protein: CASSSGSGNTIYF

V gene: TRBV9
J gene: TRBJ1-3
D gene: TRBD1
clone size: once
CDR3 DNA: TGTGCCAGCAGCGTAGCGGGGACAGGTTTCTCTGGAAACACCATATATTTT
CDR3 protein: CASSVAGTGFSGNTIYF

V gene: TRBV5-6
J gene: TRBJ1-2
D gene: TRBD1
clone size: -
CDR3 DNA: TGTGCCAGCAGCTTGGCGACAGGGTTCCATGGCTACACCTTC
CDR3 protein: CASSLATGFHGYTF

V gene: TRBV5-1
J gene: TRBJ1-4
D gene: -
clone size: -
CDR3 DNA: TGCGCCAGCAGCTCGGAGGAGGAAAAACTGTTTTTT
CDR3 protein: CASSSEEEKLFF

V gene: TRBV19
J gene: TRBJ2-1
D gene: -
clone size: -
CDR3 DNA: TGTGCCAGCTCTCCCCTGACTAGTTCCTTTTACAATGAGCAGTTCTTC
CDR3 protein: CASSPLTSSFYNEQFF

V gene: TRBV4-1
J gene: TRBJ1-4
D gene: TRBD1
clone size: few
CDR3 DNA: TGCGCCAGCGGATCCGGGACAGGGTTTGAAAAACTGTTTTTT
CDR3 protein: CASGSGTGFEKLFF

V gene: TRBV11-3
J gene: TRBJ2-2
D gene: -
clone size: -
CDR3 DNA: TGTGCCAGCAGCTTAGCTTCCGGCCTTCGAACCGGGGAGCTGTTTTTT
CDR3 protein: CASSLASGLRTGELFF

V gene: TRBV7-6
J gene: TRBJ1-4
D gene: -
clone size: -
CDR3 DNA: TGTGCCAGCAGCTTAGGAACCACAATGGGGGCAACTAATGAAAAACTGTTTTTT
CDR3 protein: CASSLGTTMGATNEKLFF

V gene: TRBV28
J gene: TRBJ2-1
D gene: -
clone size: -
CDR3 DNA: TGTGCCAGCGACGGGATTAACAATGAGCAGTTCTTC
CDR3 protein: CASDGINNEQFF

V gene: TRBV7-2
J gene: TRBJ1-5
D gene: TRBD1
clone size: -
CDR3 DNA: TGTGCCAGCAGCTCCGGACAGGGGAAGCAGCCCCAGCATTTT
CDR3 protein: CASSSGQGKQPQHF

V gene: TRBV19
J gene: TRBJ1-4
D gene: -
clone size: -
CDR3 DNA: TGTGCCAGTAGTATATCTCTTCTGGTGGCTAATGAAAAACTGTTTTTT
CDR3 protein: CASSISLLVANEKLFF

V gene: TRBV24-1
J gene: TRBJ2-2
D gene: -
clone size: once
CDR3 DNA: TGTGCCACCAGTACACGGGACATTCCCGGGGAGCTGTTTTTT
CDR3 protein: CATSTRDIPGELFF

V gene: TRBV9
J gene: TRBJ1-6
D gene: -
clone size: few
CDR3 DNA: TGTGCCAGCAGCGCCGAACAAAATTCACCCCTCCACTTT
CDR3 protein: CASSAEQNSPLHF

V gene: TRBV5-1
J gene: TRBJ2-5
D gene: TRBD1
clone size: -
CDR3 DNA: TGCGCCAGCAGCTCGACACCGGGACAGGTTGTATGGGGCCAAGAGACCCAGTACTTC
CDR3 protein: CASSSTPGQVVWGQETQYF

V gene: TRBV6-2/TRBV6-3
J gene: TRBJ1-1
D gene: -
clone size: -
CDR3 DNA: TGTGCCAGCAGTTACATGGGCAACACTGAAGCTTTCTTT
CDR3 protein: CASSYMGNTEAFF

V gene: TRBV10-2
J gene: TRBJ2-7
D gene: TRBD2
clone size: -
CDR3 DNA: TGCGCCAGTCTAGCGGGTCCAGCCTACGAGCAGTACTTC
CDR3 protein: CASLAGPAYEQYF

V gene: TRBV25-1
J gene: TRBJ2-1
D gene: TRBD1
clone size: -
CDR3 DNA: TGTGCCAGCAGTGAATCAGGGGGCATCTACAATGAGCAGTTCTTC
CDR3 protein: CASSESGGIYNEQFF

V gene: TRBV6-1
J gene: TRBJ1-2
D gene: -
clone size: few
CDR3 DNA: TGTGCCAGCAGTGAAGAAGACAGGCATGACTATGGCTACACCTTC
CDR3 protein: CASSEEDRHDYGYTF

V gene: TRBV5-1
J gene: TRBJ1-4
D gene: TRBD1
clone size: -
CDR3 DNA: TGCGCCAGCAGCGGACAGGGGAGTGAAAAACTGTTTTTT
CDR3 protein: CASSGQGSEKLFF

V gene: TRBV11-3
J gene: TRBJ2-1
D gene: TRBD1
clone size: many
CDR3 DNA: TGTGCCAGCAGCTCTCCGGACAGGGTCTACAATGAGCAGTTCTTC
CDR3 protein: CASSSPDRVYNEQFF

V gene: TRBV18
J gene: TRBJ2-2
D gene: TRBD2
clone size: -
CDR3 DNA: TGTGCCAGCTCACCACAACTAGCGGGAGGTGAGACCGGGGAGCTGTTTTTT
CDR3 protein: CASSPQLAGGETGELFF

V gene: TRBV2
J gene: TRBJ2-7
D gene: TRBD2
clone size: once
CDR3 DNA: TGTGCCAGCAGGATAGGCGGGGGATCCTACGAGCAGTACTTC
CDR3 protein: CASRIGGGSYEQYF

V gene: TRBV27
J gene: TRBJ1-2
D gene: TRBD1
clone size: -
CDR3 DNA: TGTGCCAGCAGTTCAACGGACAGGGGACGTGGCTACACCTTC
CDR3 protein: CASSSTDRGRGYTF

V gene: TRBV3-1/TRBV3-2
J gene: TRBJ1-2
D gene: -
clone size: -
CDR3 DNA: TGTGCCAGTAATAGTGGGGGCCACGACTATGGCTACACCTTC
CDR3 protein: CASNSGGHDYGYTF

V gene: TRBV9
J gene: TRBJ1-6
D gene: -
clone size: -
CDR3 DNA: TGTGCCAGCAGCGTGGACAGTTGGGGAAATTCACCCCTCCACTTT
CDR3 protein: CASSVDSWGNSPLHF

V gene: TRBV18
J gene: TRBJ2-3
D gene: TRBD1
clone size: -
CDR3 DNA: TGTGCCAGCTCCCCTCGGACAGGGATAGATACGCAGTATTTT
CDR3 protein: CASSPRTGIDTQYF

V gene: TRBV6-5
J gene: TRBJ1-5
D gene: -
clone size: -
CDR3 DNA: TGTGCCAGCAGCTATGGGGGGCCGGGGCAGCCCCAGCATTTT
CDR3 protein: CASSYGGPGQPQHF